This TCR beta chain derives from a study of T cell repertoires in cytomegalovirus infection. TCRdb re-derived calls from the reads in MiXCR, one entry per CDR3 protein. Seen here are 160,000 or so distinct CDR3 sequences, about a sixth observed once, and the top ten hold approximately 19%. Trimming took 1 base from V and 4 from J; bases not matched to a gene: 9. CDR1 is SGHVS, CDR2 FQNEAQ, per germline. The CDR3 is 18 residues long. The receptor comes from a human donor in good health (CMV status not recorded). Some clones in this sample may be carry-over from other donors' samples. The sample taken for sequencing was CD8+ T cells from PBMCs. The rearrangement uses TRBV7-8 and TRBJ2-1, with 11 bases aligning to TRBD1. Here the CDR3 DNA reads TGTGCCAGCAGCTTAGAGCGGGACAGGGGGACGAAATACAATGAGCAGTTCTTC. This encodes CASSLERDRGTKYNEQFF.